The source of this T cell receptor beta chain is a study of cytomegalovirus exposure and HLA in healthy donors. Study-level information: Within the Caucasian-associated ancestry cluster were roughly 81% of the roughly 430 genotyped donors. Notes on the study in general: The only immune exposure information that was available was CMV serostatus. A later analysis linked a missense variant in DCLRE1C to the trimming of TCR beta V and J genes. TCR beta sequences reportedly predicted most subjects' HLA-A and HLA-B alleles accurately.

Germline V gene data show CDR1 as WSHSY and CDR2 as SAAADI. The V end lost 3 bases, the J end lost 1 base, and 13 bases lay between the germline ends. The CDR3 is made up of 15 amino acids. The PCR made use of 60 Vbeta and 13 Jbeta primers. Assay used: immunoSEQ multiplex PCR; TCRdb lists only in-frame clones, some missing. Counted here are some 150,000 clones, approximately 61% occurring once; the ten biggest clones make up 2% to 3%. About this clone: Its antigen is not known.

Sequences were obtained from PBMCs. This chain connects TRBV10-2 to TRBJ2-7, with D possibly being TRBD2 (5 bases). The clonotype was recovered from a woman aged 40 to 50 in good health and CMV-seronegative. The CDR3 coding sequence is TGCGCCAGCAGTGAAGAGGGAGATAGGTCCTACGAGCAGTACTTC. Protein sequence: CASSEEGDRSYEQYF.